The TCR beta chain described here comes from a study of shared clonotypes between healthy human individuals. Libraries were prepared by immunoSEQ multiplex PCR; TCRdb keeps only in-frame clonotypes and omits some of them. The top ten hold approximately 0.95% of the sample, which has over 950,000 clones, 70% to 80% seen once. Points from the study as a whole: Across a few donors, naive CD4 shared roughly 5.2%, naive CD8 under 4%, memory CD4 about 2.5%, memory CD8 0.4% to 0.5%.

As for this clone: The target antigen is unknown.

The clonotype originates from a man aged 18 to 30 in good health. Some clones in this sample may be carry-over from other donors' samples. Input material: memory CD4+ T cells from PBMCs. Subset defined: CD45RA-negative fraction.

CDR3 DNA: TGTGCCAGCAGGCCCGGACAGCTCTATGGCTACACCTTC. It specifies CASRPGQLYGYTF. The rearrangement joins TRBV28 to TRBJ1-2; D perhaps matches TRBD1 (6 bases). Germline loops: CDR1 MDHEN, CDR2 SYDVKM. This CDR3 is built from 13 residues. The V end was cut by 6 bases, the J end by 4 bases, with 12 bases between.